This section outlines one TCR beta chain sequence together with its context. The antigen is undetermined. Produced via immunoSEQ multiplex PCR; TCRdb's table is partial and in-frame only. The sample lists roughly 100,000 clones, 89% seen once, with 35% to 45% in the top ten. The data stem from a study of T cell responses to AZD1222 COVID-19 vaccine. The CDR3 has 17 residues. The V gene end was trimmed by 0 bases and the J gene end by 1 base; junction bases not matched to a gene: 4. The germline V gene encodes CDR1 SGHRS and CDR2 YFSETQ. General study points: The sample set comprised mostly white British donors with more females, and clonal diversity was possibly underestimated.

The chain couples TRBV5-1 to TRBJ1-1; 12 nucleotides agree with TRBD1. The source was peripheral blood, collected 28 days after the second AZD1222 dose. This clonotype was sampled from an adult who received the AZD1222 COVID-19 vaccine. The CDR3 nucleotides read TGCGCCAGCAGCTTGGTGGGGACAGGGGGCCAGAACACTGAAGCTTTCTTT. Its translation: CASSLVGTGGQNTEAFF.